This T cell receptor (beta chain) was profiled in a study of OX40 agonist ivuxolimab in advanced cancers. Turning to the study itself: Partial responses were achieved by three patients, of whom one had hepatocellular carcinoma and two had cutaneous melanoma.

Clones were sequenced by immunoSEQ multiplex PCR, and TCRdb holds only the in-frame ones, with some missing. The sample contains about 28,000 clones, roughly 85% of which appear only once. Germline V lookup: CDR1 SGHDT, CDR2 YYEEEE. Trimming stripped 0 bases from V and 8 bases from J, with 14 bases between. This CDR3 comprises 14 residues. The sequencing used CD4+ or CD8+ T cells sorted from blood, collected in a trial of the OX40 agonist ivuxolimab. The sequence was collected from an adult with an advanced solid tumor such as melanoma, head and neck, liver or kidney cancer. This sequence joins TRBV5-6 and TRBJ1-2; unclear D gene. CDR3 nucleotide sequence: TGTGCCAGCAGCTTGGATTCGGTCCCCTGGGGCTACACCTTC. Encoded protein: CASSLDSVPWGYTF.